A selection of T cell receptor beta chains follows, all from one sample in a study of cytomegalovirus exposure and HLA in healthy donors. Sequencing used immunoSEQ multiplex PCR; TCRdb keeps in-frame clones, though not all of them. The sample's table shows around 100,000 clones. Sequencing used PBMCs. These receptor sequences come from a man aged 45-65 years in good health and CMV-seronegative. The conserved cysteine and the conserved F or W are not part of the CDR3 here. Fields, in order: V gene, J gene, CDR3 protein.

TRBV29-1	TRBJ1-4	SVETDNEKLF
TRBV29-1	TRBJ1-1	SVDSFNTEAF
TRBV29-1	TRBJ2-3	SGSGRGTDTQY
TRBV4-3	TRBJ2-2	ASSLGLAANTGELF
TRBV19	TRBJ2-1	ASSPLGLAGKSNEQF
TRBV5-1	TRBJ2-3	ASRATGFTDTQY
TRBV18	TRBJ2-1	ASSPGLADFNEQF
TRBV5-1	TRBJ2-1	ASSSLSGQGSNEQF
TRBV19	TRBJ2-7	ASSPQVGVYEQY
TRBV19	TRBJ1-5	ASSIDSGTGVQPQH
TRBV27	TRBJ1-1	ASSLRPGGNTEAF
TRBV7-2	TRBJ2-1	ASSPGGLAQERI
TRBV7-3	TRBJ2-6	ASSLKGDSGANVLT
TRBV28	TRBJ1-3	ASSYGDSLPGNTIY
TRBV4-1	TRBJ2-5	ASSPSGRGETQY
TRBV18	TRBJ1-2	ASSPQPGYNYGYT
TRBV9	TRBJ2-5	ASSAGGLAGIRETQY
TRBV18	TRBJ2-2	ASSPPRGADTGELF
TRBV5-1	TRBJ2-7	ASSLISGSSYEQY
TRBV27	.	ASSNVGTGIYEQY
TRBV19	TRBJ1-1	ASSIQGAGGTEAF
TRBV10-2	TRBJ1-5	ASSGAGGQPQH
TRBV29-1	TRBJ2-5	SVRPGQWETQY
TRBV19	TRBJ2-1	ASTPGRLAEYNEQF